This T cell receptor beta chain emerged from a study of CD4 and CD8 cells across lung adenocarcinoma regions (dated by TCRdb to 2017 to 2018). Concerning the study at large: The study compared tumor centers with tumor margins to examine intratumor heterogeneity of the T cell receptor repertoire.

Donors were patients with localized lung adenocarcinoma, a subtype of non-small cell lung cancer. Samples were obtained from the centers of localized lung adenocarcinomas. For TCR repertoire analysis, CD8+ T cells from tumor tissue were profiled apart from CD4+ T cells. Library creation used PCR. The reads were generated on a HiSeq X Ten. TCRdb reworked the public reads: Q25 trimming with fastp, MiXCR clone assembly, productive beta chains retained. Every CDR3 protein is listed once, alongside the most common genes and DNA of its rows. In all, the sample holds tens of thousands of distinct CDR3 sequences, and less than 70% of those were seen once. The top ten constitute approximately 24% of the sample. Compared with the rest of its sample, this clonotype is medium-sized (0.01 to 0.1%). Its cognate antigen has yet to be identified. Per-base qualities were not stored, and no clone one base away is much larger.

The CDR3 sequence holds 15 residues, the cysteine and phenylalanine included. Only the CDR3 DNA stays, 45 bases, in frame from base 1. The CDR1 and CDR2 encoded by the germline V gene are SGHNT and YENEEA. V is pruned by 3 bases and J by 6 bases, leaving 4 bases of the junction without a gene match. The V and J genes are TRBV11-3 and TRBJ2-1, with TRBD1 matching 11 junction bases. The sequencing input was CD8+ T cells from the center of a lung tumor. The sample's cell subset or site label, in plain terms: tumor center region. This clonotype was obtained from a female donor with lung adenocarcinoma. The CD4 and CD8 labels of this study may be unreliable. The bases are TGTGCCAGCAGCTTGAGAGGGACAGGGGGCAATGAGCAGTTCTTC. This is translated as CASSLRGTGGNEQFF.